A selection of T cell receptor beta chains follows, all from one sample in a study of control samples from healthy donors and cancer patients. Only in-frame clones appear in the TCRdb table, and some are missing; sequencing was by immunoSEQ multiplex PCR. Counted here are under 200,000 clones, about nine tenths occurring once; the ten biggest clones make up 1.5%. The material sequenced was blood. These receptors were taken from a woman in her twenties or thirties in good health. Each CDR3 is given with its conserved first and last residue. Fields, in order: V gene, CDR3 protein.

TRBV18,CASSGLAGDNEQFF
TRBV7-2,CASSTEGLATDTQYF
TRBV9,CASSVSGGFEKLFF
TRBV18,CASYQGGASTGELFF
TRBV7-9,CASSLTLGQGGYEQYF
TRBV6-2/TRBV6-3,CASSYVGQGETQYF
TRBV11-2,CASSADRGETQYF
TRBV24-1,CATSDSGGNGYTF
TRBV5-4,CASSLRAGGSYEQYF
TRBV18,CASSPPTGTYEQYF
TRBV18,CASSPQDRGRTDTQYF
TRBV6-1,CASSEGLGSTDTQYF
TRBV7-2,CASSSPTGNQPQHF
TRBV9,CASSKTGVTEAFF
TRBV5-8,CASSSGQGPDTQYF
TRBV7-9,CASSLAGTAYGYTF
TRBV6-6,CASRPTGGSGNTIYF
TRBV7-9,CASSLVSSGTHEQYF
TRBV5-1,CASSLGAGRGYEQYF
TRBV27,CASSLPGLAGGPSTDTQYF
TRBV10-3,CAISDPSGRVDTQYF
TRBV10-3,CAISLTSGGYEQYF
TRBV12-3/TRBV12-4,CASSLRKNTEAFF
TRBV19,CASSSPTGYQETQYF
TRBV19,CASSIGRDEVNSPLHF
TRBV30,CAWRRGLNTGELFF
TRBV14,CASSQGDLPTDTQYF
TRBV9,CASSPTTANYGYTF
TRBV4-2,CASSQPSGSQETQYF
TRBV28,CASSFWVPYNEQFF
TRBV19,CASSIDLRSSYEQYF
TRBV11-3,CASSLGETQYF
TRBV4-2,CASSQDFDNEQFF
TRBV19,CASSIQGNNQPQHF
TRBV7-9,CASSEQGYQPQHF
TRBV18,CASSPPGDSAEAFF
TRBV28,CASSLSGNEQFF
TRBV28,CASSLGLAGGEQYF
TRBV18,CASSPMSSGSTYEQYF
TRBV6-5,CASSSEFPSGNTIYF
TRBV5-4,CASSRGDSNGYTF
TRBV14,CASSQVQVWNEQFF